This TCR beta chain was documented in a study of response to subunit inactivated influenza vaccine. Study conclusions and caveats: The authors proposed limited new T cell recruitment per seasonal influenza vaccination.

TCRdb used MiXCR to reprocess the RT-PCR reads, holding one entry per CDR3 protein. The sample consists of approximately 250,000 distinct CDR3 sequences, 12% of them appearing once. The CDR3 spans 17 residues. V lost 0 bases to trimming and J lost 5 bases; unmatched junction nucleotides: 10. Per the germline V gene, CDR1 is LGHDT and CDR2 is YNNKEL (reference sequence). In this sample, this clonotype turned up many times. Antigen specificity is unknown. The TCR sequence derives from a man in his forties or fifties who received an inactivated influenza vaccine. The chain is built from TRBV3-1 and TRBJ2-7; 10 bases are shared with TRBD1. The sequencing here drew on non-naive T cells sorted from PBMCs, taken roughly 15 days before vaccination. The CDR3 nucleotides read TGTGCCAGCAGCCAAGAAGGGTACCGGGACAGGGGAAACGAGCAGTACTTC. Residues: CASSQEGYRDRGNEQYF.